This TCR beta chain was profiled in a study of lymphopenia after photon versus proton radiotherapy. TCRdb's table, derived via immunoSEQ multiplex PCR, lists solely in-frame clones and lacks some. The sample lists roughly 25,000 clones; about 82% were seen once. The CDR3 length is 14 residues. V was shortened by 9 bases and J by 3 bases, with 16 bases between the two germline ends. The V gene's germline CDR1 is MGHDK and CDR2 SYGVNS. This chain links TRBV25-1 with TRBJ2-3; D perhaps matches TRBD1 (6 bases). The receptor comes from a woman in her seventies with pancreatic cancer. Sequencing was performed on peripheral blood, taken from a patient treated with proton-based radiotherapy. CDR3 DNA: TGTGCCAGTTCTCGGACAGAGACGACAGATACGCAGTATTTT. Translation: CASSRTETTDTQYF.